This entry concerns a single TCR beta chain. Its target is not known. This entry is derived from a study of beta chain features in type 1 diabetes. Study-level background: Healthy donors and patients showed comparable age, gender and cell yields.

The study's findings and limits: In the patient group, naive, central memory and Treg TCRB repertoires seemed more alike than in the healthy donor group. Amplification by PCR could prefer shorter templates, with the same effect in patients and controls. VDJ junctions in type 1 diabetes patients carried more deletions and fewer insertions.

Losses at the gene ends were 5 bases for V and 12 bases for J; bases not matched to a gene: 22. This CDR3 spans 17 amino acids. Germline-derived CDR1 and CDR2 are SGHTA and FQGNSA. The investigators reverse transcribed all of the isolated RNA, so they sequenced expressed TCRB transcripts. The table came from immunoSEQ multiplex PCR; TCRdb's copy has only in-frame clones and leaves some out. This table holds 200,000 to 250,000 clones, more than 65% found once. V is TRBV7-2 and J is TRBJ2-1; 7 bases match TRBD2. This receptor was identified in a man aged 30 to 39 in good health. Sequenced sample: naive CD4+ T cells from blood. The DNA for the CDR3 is TGTGCCAGCAGCGCCCCAAGCCAGGGCGGCCTCACGGGGGGGCAGTTCTTC. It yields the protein CASSAPSQGGLTGGQFF.